This T cell receptor (beta chain) originates from a study of control samples from healthy donors and cancer patients. V dropped 1 base and J dropped 0; count of bases not matched to a gene: 0. The CDR3 runs to 15 residues. Germline loops: CDR1 SGHDN, CDR2 FVKESK. TCRdb's copy holds only in-frame clones and misses some; the assay was immunoSEQ multiplex PCR. The sample has under 150,000 clones, approximately 90% seen once. Material: PBMCs. The TCR comes from a woman aged 50 to 60 with colorectal cancer. The rearrangement uses TRBV14 and TRBJ1-5, with TRBD1 identical over 7 bases. In DNA, the CDR3 is TGTGCCAGCAGCCAAGGACAGGGTAGCAATCAGCCCCAGCATTTT. Encoded protein: CASSQGQGSNQPQHF. Full variable domain (remainder filled in from reference TRBV14 and TRBJ1-5): EAGVTQFPSHSVIEKGQTVTLRCDPISGHDNLYWYRRVMGKEIKFLLHFVKESKQDESGMPNNRFLAERTGGTYSTLKVQPAELEDSGVYFCASSQGQGSNQPQHFGDGTRLSIL.